These T cell receptor beta chains were read from a single sample in a study of blood T cell repertoires in COVID-19. Here immunoSEQ multiplex PCR was the method, and the copy in TCRdb shows in-frame clones only, minus some. The top ten clones hold over 10% of a sample with 140,000 to 150,000 clones, around 80% of them seen once. Sequencing was done on a sample of peripheral blood. These receptor sequences come from a man in his fifties or sixties with active or convalescent COVID-19. Both conserved end residues are trimmed from each CDR3.

>TRBJ1-3|TRBV29-1
SVRGGSGNTIY
>TRBJ2-2|TRBV6-2/TRBV6-3
ASSFLPGNTGELF
>TRBJ2-7|TRBV2
ASSEGGVAVEQY
>TRBJ1-4|TRBV6-6
ASSQGESEKLF
>TRBJ2-1|TRBV7-3
ASSFQRDSEQF
>TRBJ2-1|TRBV5-1
ASSLATGVGNEQF
>TRBJ2-7|TRBV3-1/TRBV3-2
ASSQRTVSYEQY
>TRBJ1-4|TRBV7-2
ASSLEQGGEKLF
>TRBJ2-2|TRBV5-1
ASSLGGTANTGELF
>TRBJ1-4|TRBV19
ASRFSAPGEKLF
>TRBJ1-6|TRBV3-1/TRBV3-2
ASSRDSRSPLH
>TRBJ1-5|TRBV2
ASRGGLLQPQH
>TRBJ1-2|TRBV6-5
ASSQGQGGNYGYT
>TRBJ2-7|TRBV27
ASSLTGTGKDEQY
>TRBJ1-2|TRBV7-9
ASSLEGGKYGYT
>TRBJ1-6|TRBV9
ASSPRTGVSPLH
>TRBJ2-3|TRBV12-5
ATTRGLGDTQY
>TRBJ2-1|TRBV7-2
ASSLEGTSGIHEQF
>TRBJ2-1|TRBV14
ASSPLQGDNEQF
>TRBJ1-4|TRBV2
ASKAGWSEKLF
>TRBJ1-1|TRBV6-6
ASSYSQNTEAF
>TRBJ1-1|TRBV6-5
ASSSGNTEAF
>TRBJ2-5|TRBV19
ASSTGTGGRETQY
>TRBJ1-1|TRBV4-3
ASSQVYRGPLNTEAF
>TRBJ1-2|TRBV28
ASSSTGASPYGYT
>TRBJ1-6|TRBV18
ASSPGGVAPLH
>TRBJ2-3|TRBV7-8
ASSLGLAGWADTQY
>TRBJ2-3|TRBV20-1
SASSGTGVTDTQY
>TRBJ1-2|TRBV30
AWIQGIYGYT
>TRBJ2-7|TRBV7-9
ASRPQGLEQY
>TRBJ1-6|TRBV15
ATSRDRRARDSPLH
>TRBJ2-5|TRBV10-3
AIKPGQGFETQY
>TRBJ2-3|TRBV9
ASSVGLSDTQY
>TRBJ2-1|TRBV9
ASSVGEGTVTYNEQF
>TRBJ2-7|TRBV19
ASSIAVSSLAYEQY
>TRBJ1-5|TRBV6-2/TRBV6-3
ASSYGGETGNQPQH
>TRBJ2-5|TRBV18
ASQMMAAGGIGETQY
>TRBJ2-5|TRBV7-2
ASSWTGRTGETQY
>TRBJ2-6|TRBV3-1/TRBV3-2
ASSQGGTGFSGANVLT
>TRBJ1-1|TRBV28
ASSRPGPTEAF
>TRBJ1-1|TRBV14
ASSRRGANTEAF
>TRBJ2-7|TRBV28
ASSEGGGTYEQY